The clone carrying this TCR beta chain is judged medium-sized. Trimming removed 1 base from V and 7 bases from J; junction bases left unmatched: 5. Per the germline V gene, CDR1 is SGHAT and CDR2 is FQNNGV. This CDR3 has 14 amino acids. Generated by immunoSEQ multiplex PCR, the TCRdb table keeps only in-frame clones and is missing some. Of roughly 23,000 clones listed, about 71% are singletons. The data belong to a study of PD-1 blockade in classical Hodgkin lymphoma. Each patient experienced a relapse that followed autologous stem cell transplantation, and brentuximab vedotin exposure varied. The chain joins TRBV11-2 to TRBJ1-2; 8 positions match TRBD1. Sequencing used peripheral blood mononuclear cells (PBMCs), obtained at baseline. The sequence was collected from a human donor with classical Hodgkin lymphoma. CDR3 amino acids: CASSLVQGAGGYTF. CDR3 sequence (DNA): TGTGCCAGCAGCTTAGTCCAGGGGGCAGGTGGCTACACCTTC. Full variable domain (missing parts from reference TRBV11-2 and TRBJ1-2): EAGVAQSPRYKIIEKRQSVAFWCNPISGHATLYWYQQILGQGPKLLIQFQNNGVVDDSQLPKDRFSAERLKGVDSTLKIQPAKLEDSAVYLCASSLVQGAGGYTFGSGTRLTVV.